This TCR beta chain was obtained from a study of CD8 T cells in ankylosing spondylitis. TCRdb reanalysed the 5' RACE reads using MiXCR and keeps one entry per CDR3 protein. The table records about 360,000 distinct CDR3 sequences, approximately 22% of them present only once. Findings and limits, study-wide: Researchers reportedly found disease-linked clones significantly enriched in matched ankylosing spondylitis synovial fluid. Some motif variants were previously reported in reactive arthritis synovial fluid and blood.

Germline values: CDR1 SGHTA, CDR2 FQGNSA. The CDR3 has 15 amino acids. Trimming took 6 bases from V and 4 from J; bases not matched to a gene: 4. Many counts were recorded for this clonotype. What it binds is unknown. This rearrangement joins TRBV7-2 to TRBJ2-1; 12 positions agree with TRBD2. This receptor was obtained from a male donor with ankylosing spondylitis or in good health (not recorded which). The specimen was blood, either unsorted or a sorted T cell fraction (not recorded which). The CDR3 spells CASSPSGGAYNEQFF. In DNA form, the CDR3 reads TGTGCCAGCAGTCCTAGCGGGGGGGCTTACAATGAGCAGTTCTTC.